Listed below are T cell receptor beta chains from one sample, sequenced in a study of regulatory T cells in long-lasting Graves disease. TCRdb reprocessed the multiplex PCR reads with MiXCR, giving one entry per CDR3 protein. The top ten clones hold around a sixth of a sample with about 460,000 distinct CDR3 sequences, approximately 15% of them seen once. These same data were also listed under a study on T cells in Graves' hyperthyroidism and ophthalmopathy.

The sequencing here drew on peripheral blood mononuclear cells (PBMCs), taken at new diagnosis, from a patient treated with antithyroid drugs. Every receptor here comes from a woman in her forties or fifties with Graves disease. CDR3s include the opening cysteine and the closing phenylalanine or tryptophan. The D gene is left open where the match is weak. Not all rows give a size; the values are once, few, many and, for expanded clones, a class.

v_call,d_call,j_call,clone_size,cdr3_aa,cdr3_nt
TRBV29-1,.,TRBJ2-3,.,CSVGPDTQYF,TGCAGCGTTGGGCCAGATACGCAGTATTTT
TRBV20-1,.,TRBJ2-3,.,CSASSPGGTDTQYF,TGCAGTGCTAGTAGCCCGGGGGGCACAGATACGCAGTATTTT
TRBV18,TRBD1,TRBJ2-6,.,CASSQTGPGANVLTF,TGTGCCAGCTCACAGACAGGGCCCGGGGCCAACGTCCTGACTTTC
TRBV7-2,.,TRBJ2-3,many,CASSLAPGARNTQYF,TGTGCCAGCAGCTTAGCTCCAGGGGCAAGGAATACGCAGTATTTT
TRBV11-2,.,TRBJ2-2,few,CASNPGVAGELFF,TGTGCCAGCAATCCCGGAGTAGCCGGGGAGCTGTTTTTT
TRBV28,TRBD2,TRBJ2-2,many,CASSFRLATGELFF,TGTGCCAGCAGTTTCCGACTAGCGACCGGGGAGCTGTTTTTT
TRBV9,.,TRBJ1-1,few,CASSVGGAENTEAFF,TGTGCCAGCAGCGTAGGGGGGGCGGAGAACACTGAAGCTTTCTTT
TRBV5-4,TRBD2,TRBJ2-2,many,CASSFIAGSTNTGELFF,TGTGCCAGCAGCTTTATAGCGGGATCAACGAACACCGGGGAGCTGTTTTTT
TRBV7-2,.,TRBJ2-3,.,CASSLLPAPDTQYF,TGTGCCAGCAGTCTGCTCCCGGCCCCAGATACGCAGTATTTT
TRBV20-1,.,TRBJ2-1,many,CSARDSFVHNEQFF,TGCAGTGCTAGAGATAGTTTTGTTCATAATGAGCAGTTCTTC
TRBV18,TRBD1,TRBJ1-1,many,CASSPERQGMWTEAFF,TGTGCCAGCTCACCGGAAAGACAGGGAATGTGGACTGAAGCTTTCTTT
TRBV6-5,.,TRBJ2-1,many,CASSYTGTAYNEQFF,TGTGCCAGCAGTTATACCGGGACGGCCTACAATGAGCAGTTCTTC
TRBV7-9,TRBD1,TRBJ1-1,.,CASSSRTGAANTEAFF,TGTGCCAGCAGCTCACGGACAGGGGCGGCGAACACTGAAGCTTTCTTT
TRBV5-1,TRBD2,TRBJ2-2,.,CASSWWGVAGAGELFF,TGCGCCAGCAGCTGGTGGGGCGTAGCGGGAGCCGGGGAGCTGTTTTTT
TRBV28,.,TRBJ2-7,few,CASSPSMRARYEQYF,TGTGCCAGCAGCCCCTCGATGAGGGCGCGATACGAGCAGTACTTC
TRBV9,.,TRBJ2-1,many,CASSVGGGASAHNEQFF,TGTGCCAGCAGCGTTGGTGGTGGGGCTAGCGCTCACAATGAGCAGTTCTTC
TRBV9,.,TRBJ2-3,few,CASSPWHTGGETDTQYF,TGTGCCAGCAGCCCGTGGCACACAGGGGGGGAAACAGATACGCAGTATTTT